This TCR beta chain is from a study of T cells in Graves' hyperthyroidism and ophthalmopathy (dated by TCRdb to the late 2010s). In the study overall: Peripheral blood samples were taken at the time of initial diagnosis, prior to any treatment. To identify TCR V-J signatures that set the groups apart, the researchers used a discovery cohort of approximately 98 patients, made up of 40 to 45 with Graves' ophthalmopathy and some 58 with stable Graves' hyperthyroidism. Whether ophthalmopathy could be predicted prospectively was tested in an independent validation cohort made up of roughly 19 hyperthyroidism patients plus 17 patients who later progressed to ophthalmopathy. The 75 to 100 discovery patients were randomly split 7:3 into training and test sets. Thyroid tissue and blood T-cell repertoires from about six Graves' hyperthyroidism patients were also compared in the study. Following sampling, methimazole starting at 30 mg daily was given to hyperthyroidism patients, and high-dose intravenous methylprednisolone was given to ophthalmopathy patients. TCR Vbeta CDR3 sequencing of 120 to 150 peripheral blood samples (approximately 44 ophthalmopathy, under 80 hyperthyroidism and approximately 17 progressor patients) is reported in the paper. Here is what the overall study found, with its caveats: No statistical method was used to set the sample size in advance, and investigators knew the group allocation. Blood samples also contained most of the expanded thyroid clonotypes (frequency above 0.001), which suggests that blood repertoires may reflect thyroid immune responses. In validation, progression to ophthalmopathy was predicted by the model with nearly 71% sensitivity and 72.22% specificity, a median of around 5.9 months before onset. A model built on a 13 V-J signature distinguished ophthalmopathy from stable hyperthyroidism, reaching about 89% sensitivity and approximately 81% specificity in cross-validation and 80%/75% in testing.

TCR beta CDR3 regions were amplified from RNA transcripts. The TCR CDR3 was subjected to a first round of RT-PCR using the HTBI primer set and the Qiagen OneStep RT-PCR kit. Libraries were constructed in a second round of multiplex PCR, after which size selection and purification were performed. Paired-end sequencing of the libraries was performed with 100 bp reads on an Illumina HiSeq2000. Regarding the original processing steps: Raw data were processed with SOAPnuke, discarding reads with adapters, uncalled bases, mean Phred below 15, or no exact constant-primer or identifier match. COPE v1.2.5 was used to merge high-quality paired reads, and clonotypes were defined as unique nucleotide sequences. MiTCR v1.1 was used to align the clonotypes against IMGT TRBV, TRBD and TRBJ reference segments. The analysis included only V-J combinations with a frequency above 0.0001, which together covered 99% to 99.2% of the repertoires. The TCS score was defined as F50 (clonal expansion) divided by E x V (chaos), with BLOSUM62-based TCRdist calculated between CDR3 peptides within each V-J. Welch's t-statistics and random forest reduced 500 to 650 V-J features to around 14, which were used in a naive Bayes classifier (R e1071). TCRdb passed the public sequencing reads through fastp at Q25 and MiXCR, retaining productive beta sequences. Under each unique CDR3 protein, matching rows form one entry showing the most common genes and DNA. TCRdb, rather than the study authors, made the V and J calls. This sample comprises over 300,000 distinct CDR3 sequences, approximately 13% of them detected only once. Almost 35% of the sample goes to the ten largest clones.

In the ophthalmopathy patients, disease was moderately to severely active, with a Clinical Activity Score of 3 or more, a NOSPECS grade of 4 or more, and a duration of less than 3 months. Any patient with an uncontrolled infection, another autoimmune disease, pregnancy or lactation was excluded. Clinical symptoms, serum thyroxine and TRAb, thyroid ultrasound, and orbital computed tomography formed the basis for the diagnoses. Ficoll-Paque density gradient centrifugation was used to isolate PBMCs from about 9.4 ml of fresh peripheral blood. Total RNA was extracted using Trizol reagent, and RNA quality was assessed on an Agilent 2100 Bioanalyzer. This clonotype has a count of ten or more. Its recognized antigen is unknown. The input lacks base qualities; no much larger clone sits a single base away. The CDR3 measures 16 amino acids from cysteine to phenylalanine. Only CDR3 DNA remains: 48 bases, in frame from the first base. CDR1 and CDR2 are read off the germline V gene as MNHNS and SASEGT. Relative to germline, V is missing 5 bases and J is missing 5 bases, with 13 bases of the junction outside any gene match.

What was sequenced was blood. This receptor was taken from a middle-aged woman with Graves' ophthalmopathy. The chain uses TRBV6-1 and TRBJ2-7, with 9 middle bases fitting TRBD1. CDR3 reads: CASSFQQTGGRDEQYF. Read as DNA, the sequence is TGTGCCAGCAGTTTCCAACAGACAGGGGGTAGAGACGAGCAGTACTTC.